This entry features one TCR beta chain sequence. Its antigen is undetermined. During cDNA synthesis, UMIs that each contained a 6-nucleotide sample barcode were added by means of template switching. Reprocessing the 5' RACE reads, TCRdb reports a single entry for every CDR3 protein and omits DNA. The sample yields about 300,000 distinct CDR3 sequences, of which the top ten take up more than 4.5%. The entry originates in a study of monozygotic twins with inflammatory bowel disease. Findings of the study overall: It was not supported that a single strong signal or clonotype was associated with IBD. Fewer clonotypes were shared with others by IBD patients than by healthy twins, especially with disease activity.

Germline lookup yields CDR1 SQVTM and CDR2 ANQGSEA. The CDR3 runs 15 residues. The source is a human donor with ulcerative colitis or Crohn's disease, or a healthy co-twin of an affected twin (not recorded which). Input material: blood. The V and J genes are TRBV29-1 and TRBJ2-7; with no DNA, the TCRdb D assignment of TRBD1 cannot be verified. The CDR3 sequence is CSVESQYGGINEQYF.